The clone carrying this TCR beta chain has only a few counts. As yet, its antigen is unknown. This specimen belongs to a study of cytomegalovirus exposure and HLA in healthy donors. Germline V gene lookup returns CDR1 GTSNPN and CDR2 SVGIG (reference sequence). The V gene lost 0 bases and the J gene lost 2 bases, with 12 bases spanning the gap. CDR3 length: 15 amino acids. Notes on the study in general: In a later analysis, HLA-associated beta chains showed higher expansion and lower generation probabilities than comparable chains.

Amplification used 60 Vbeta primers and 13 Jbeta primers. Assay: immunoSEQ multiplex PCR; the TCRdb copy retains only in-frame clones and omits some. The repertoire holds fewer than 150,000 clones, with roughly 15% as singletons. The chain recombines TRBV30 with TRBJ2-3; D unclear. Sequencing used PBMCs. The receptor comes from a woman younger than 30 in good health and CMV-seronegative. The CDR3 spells CAWSVGGTDTDTQYF. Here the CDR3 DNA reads TGTGCCTGGAGTGTTGGCGGAACCGACACAGATACGCAGTATTTT.